By sample share, the clone carrying this T cell receptor (beta chain) is large. Its target is unknown. Clones were sequenced by immunoSEQ multiplex PCR, and TCRdb holds only the in-frame ones, with some missing. The sample contains about 680 clones, about 30% of which appear only once. The sample comes from a study of T cells in localized non-small cell lung cancer. Broader study findings: As only one tumor region underwent sequencing, heterogeneity remains possible. Greater blood T cell density accompanied longer overall survival.

Germline V gene lookup returns CDR1 MNHGY and CDR2 SAAAGT. The CDR3 has 13 residues. Trimming cost V 7 bases and J 4 bases; bases outside gene matches: 7. The genes are TRBV6-8 and TRBJ2-7, with 7 bases aligning to TRBD2. The sample consisted of normal lung tissue next to the tumor, taken before any cancer treatment. The receptor comes from a female donor older than 55 with stage II lung adenocarcinoma. The CDR3 protein is CASTERGPYEQYF. The CDR3 region has the DNA TGTGCCAGCACCGAGCGGGGACCTTACGAGCAGTACTTC.